This T cell receptor beta chain was observed in a study of cytomegalovirus exposure and HLA in healthy donors. Study-level background: As an earlier analysis found, roughly 170 million T cells yielded about 120 million unique TCR beta sequences.

As to this clone: Its antigen remains unidentified.

The PCR used 60 Vbeta and 13 Jbeta primers. Produced via immunoSEQ multiplex PCR; TCRdb's table is partial and in-frame only. This sample carries 75,000 to 100,000 clones, with 1.5% going to the ten biggest clones. The CDR3 spans 15 residues. Germline CDR1 reads SGHDT; CDR2 reads YYEEEE. The V end lost 3 bases, the J end lost 5 bases, and 17 bases lay between the germline ends. Study-wide findings and caveats: What a later analysis reportedly showed was that an Asian-associated ancestry cluster had fewer N-insertions than the roughly 700-donor mean.

Source material: PBMCs. The clonotype originates from a woman aged 60 to 75 in good health and CMV-seronegative. The V gene is TRBV5-6, the J gene TRBJ2-5, with TRBD1 as a possible D gene (6 bases). The CDR3 reads CASSSRQEVVETQYF. Here the CDR3 DNA reads TGTGCCAGCAGCTCGCGACAGGAAGTTGTGGAGACCCAGTACTTC.